The following is a T cell receptor (beta chain) sequence with its context. Its target is unknown. One junction end does not reproduce the germline sequence, and a read error may be involved. The sample comes from a study of cytomegalovirus exposure and HLA in healthy donors. Study-level information: From HLA-typed donors, an early data release held tens of millions of unique TCRs. Study findings and constraints: Researchers reported from a later analysis that most CMV-associated TCR beta chains appeared HLA-restricted. Accurate predictions that matched the HLA-A and HLA-B alleles of most subjects were reportedly made from TCR beta sequences. Association with HLA alleles at 0.05 false discovery rate was found for 15,000 to 20,000 TCR beta sequences in a later analysis.

The primer mix had 60 Vbeta and 13 Jbeta primers. TCRdb's table, derived via immunoSEQ multiplex PCR, lists solely in-frame clones and lacks some. Of about 140,000 clones in the sample, around 79% were seen once. The CDR3 consists of 17 residues. CDR1 and CDR2 from the germline V gene are SGHNT and YENEEA. The chain carries TRBV11-3 and TRBJ2-1, with D perhaps TRBD1 (6 bases). The sequenced sample consisted of PBMCs. This receptor was obtained from a female donor in good health and CMV-seronegative. This CDR3 reads CASSHTRDTSSNNEQFF. The CDR3 DNA reads TGTGCCAGCAGCCATACCCGGGACACCTCCTCCAACAATGAGCAGTTCTTC.